These 18 T cell receptor beta chains came from one sample sequenced in a study of T cell responses to AZD1222 COVID-19 vaccine. Some clones are missing from TCRdb's copy, which holds only in-frame ones; the method was immunoSEQ multiplex PCR. The sample lists 150,000 to 200,000 clones, approximately 92% occurring once. The sequencing here drew on peripheral blood, taken on day 0 of AZD1222 vaccination. The receptor source for this set is an adult in good health.

This chain links TRBV19 with TRBJ2-1; D perhaps matches TRBD2 (5 bases). The germline CDR1 and CDR2 sequences are LNHDA and SQIVND (reference sequence). The CDR3 length is 15 residues. V was shortened by 3 bases and J by 5 bases, with 14 bases between the two germline ends. Here the CDR3 reads CASSIGDSADNEQFF. CDR3 bases: TGTGCCAGTAGTATTGGAGACTCAGCGGACAATGAGCAGTTCTTC.

The chain has TRBV6-1 and TRBJ1-5, with D perhaps matching TRBD1 (6 bases). This CDR3 has 15 amino acids. Germline V CDR1 and CDR2: MNHNS, SASEGT. Trimming removed 1 base at V and 7 bases at J, with 14 bases between. DNA of the CDR3: TGTGCCAGCAGTGAAGGAGTACAGGGTAGCCAGCCCCAGCATTTT. Its protein product is CASSEGVQGSQPQHF.

CDR3: CASSLGARDRVLEQYF. DNA for the CDR3: TGTGCCAGCAGCTTAGGGGCCCGGGACAGGGTACTGGAGCAGTACTTC. The chain carries TRBV7-9 and TRBJ2-7, with 9 positions matching TRBD1. The J segment lost 7 bases and the V segment lost 1 base, leaving 11 bases of the junction unmatched. CDR3 size: 16 residues. In germline, CDR1 is SEHNR, CDR2 FQNEAQ (reference sequence).

This chain joins TRBV19 and TRBJ2-7, with 8 bases identical to TRBD1. This CDR3 region has 15 residues. The V gene's germline CDR1 is LNHDA and CDR2 SQIVND (reference sequence). V shed 5 bases, J shed 8 bases, and the junction held 14 bases outside the gene matches. The CDR3 DNA follows: TGTGCCAGTAGTCAGGGGGCCACCTACTTATACCAGCAGTACTTC. Its translation is CASSQGATYLYQQYF.

The chain has TRBV7-9 and TRBJ1-3, with TRBD1 identical over 8 bases. Germline V gene lookup returns CDR1 SEHNR and CDR2 FQNEAQ (reference sequence). The CDR3 covers 16 residues. V shed 2 bases and J 4 bases; nucleotides not matched to a gene: 7. In DNA form, the CDR3 reads TGTGCCAGCAGCTTACCCTTGACAGGGGCCGGAAACACCATATATTTT. Amino acids: CASSLPLTGAGNTIYF.

The sample holds one count of this clone. The V and J genes are TRBV7-2 and TRBJ2-1, with D unresolved. V dropped 0 bases and J dropped 8 bases, with 2 bases sitting between them. The CDR3 extends over 11 amino acids. Looked up from germline, CDR1 is SGHTA and CDR2 is FQGNSA. CDR3 region: CASSLAHEQFF. CDR3 DNA: TGTGCCAGCAGCTTAGCTCATGAGCAGTTCTTC.

The chain uses TRBV4-3 and TRBJ2-4; D perhaps matches TRBD1 (6 bases). Germline V CDR1 and CDR2: LGHNA, YSLEER. This CDR3 has 16 residues. Trimming removed 0 bases at V and 0 bases at J, with 9 bases between. Here the CDR3 reads CASSQDAGVAKNIQYF. DNA of the CDR3: TGCGCCAGCAGCCAAGATGCAGGGGTAGCCAAAAACATTCAGTACTTC.

This clone showed up just once. The rearrangement joins TRBV5-1 to TRBJ1-2, with 7 bases fitting TRBD1. J gave up 8 bases and V 2 bases, and 6 bases lay outside the gene matches. There are 13 residues in the CDR3. The V gene's germline CDR1 is SGHRS and CDR2 YFSETQ. The chain's CDR3 is CASSLDRVAGYTF. The CDR3 DNA sequence: TGCGCCAGCAGCTTAGACAGGGTGGCGGGCTACACCTTC.

V gene TRBV4-2 combines with J gene TRBJ1-1; no reliable D call. CDR3 size: 14 residues. Germline V lookup: CDR1 LGHNA, CDR2 YNFKEQ. V dropped 0 bases and J dropped 2 bases, with 7 bases sitting between them. Written as DNA, the CDR3 is TGTGCCAGCAGCCAAGATTGGGATAACACTGAAGCTTTCTTT. Its protein product is CASSQDWDNTEAFF.

This clone has just one count. The chain couples TRBV5-6 to TRBJ2-5; 10 nucleotides agree with TRBD1. CDR3 size: 15 residues. The germline V gene encodes CDR1 SGHDT and CDR2 YYEEEE. V trimming: 0 bases; J trimming: 6 bases; junction bases outside the gene matches: 5. CDR3: CASSLASGQGKTQYF. The CDR3 DNA sequence: TGTGCCAGCAGCTTGGCCTCGGGACAGGGGAAGACCCAGTACTTC.

J is TRBJ2-2 and V is TRBV7-3; 7 positions match TRBD2. This CDR3 spans 17 amino acids. Germline V CDR1 and CDR2: SGHTA, FQGTGA. With 4 bases clipped from V and 5 bases from J, the junction kept 13 bases outside the gene matches. The CDR3: CASSYRGGAGTTGELFF. CDR3 nucleotides: TGTGCCAGCAGCTACCGCGGGGGAGCGGGGACTACCGGGGAGCTGTTTTTT.

J is TRBJ2-2 and V is TRBV6-4, with a weak D call TRBD2 (5 bases). The CDR3 sequence is 14 residues long. V was trimmed by 7 bases and J by 0 bases, leaving 9 bases between them. Germline V CDR1 and CDR2: MRHNA, SNTAGT. The CDR3 here is CASTPDSNTGELFF. The CDR3, as DNA: TGTGCCAGCACCCCGGACTCGAACACCGGGGAGCTGTTTTTT.

This clone came up once. This rearrangement joins TRBV3-1 (or the pseudogene TRBV3-2) to TRBJ1-1, with a tentative D call TRBD1 (5 bases). Looked up from germline, CDR1 is LGHDT and CDR2 is YNNKEL (reference sequence). The CDR3 is 18 amino acids. The ends were cut back, 2 bases at V and 5 bases at J, with 24 bases in the middle. The CDR3 sequence: CASSQREAWGGRETEAFF. The CDR3 region has the DNA TGTGCCAGCAGCCAAAGGGAAGCTTGGGGGGGAAGAGAGACTGAAGCTTTCTTT.

The rearrangement uses TRBV2 and TRBJ1-2; D might be TRBD1 (6 bases). V dropped 3 bases and J dropped 5 bases, with 13 bases sitting between them. The CDR3 extends over 14 amino acids. Germline V gives CDR1 SNHLY, CDR2 FYNNEI. CDR3 sequence: CASSEGGGSYGYTF. The CDR3 DNA sequence: TGTGCCAGCAGTGAGGGGGGCGGCTCATATGGCTACACCTTC.

This chain uses TRBV27 with TRBJ1-1; 7 bases align to TRBD1. With V trimmed by 8 bases and J by 6 bases, 15 bases remained unmatched. The CDR3 sequence is 15 residues long. Germline assignment: CDR1 MNHEY and CDR2 SMNVEV (reference sequence). The chain's CDR3 is CASGALRQGVSEAFF. The CDR3 bases are TGTGCCAGCGGCGCCCTCAGACAGGGTGTATCTGAAGCTTTCTTT.

V gene TRBV9 combines with J gene TRBJ1-2; no clear D gene. V was clipped by 0 bases and J by 2 bases, with 11 bases between them. Germline CDR1 is SGDLS and CDR2 is YYNGEE. The CDR3 runs to 15 residues. The CDR3 coding sequence is TGTGCCAGCAGCGTAGTACAGACATGGAACTATGGCTACACCTTC. It yields the protein CASSVVQTWNYGYTF.

This rearrangement joins TRBV6-5 to TRBJ2-5, with TRBD2 identical over 7 bases. Trimming removed 5 bases from V and 4 bases from J; junction bases left unmatched: 7. The CDR3 has 14 amino acids. Per germline, CDR1 MNHEY and CDR2 SVGAGI. CDR3 coding DNA: TGTGCCAGCAGTCCCCCGACTAGCTCAGAGACCCAGTACTTC. It is translated as CASSPPTSSETQYF.

CDR3 DNA: TGTGCCAGCAAGGCCAGCGACAATCAGCCCCAGCATTTT. Amino acids: CASKASDNQPQHF. This sequence joins TRBV6-5 and TRBJ1-5; D is uncertain. The CDR3 contains 13 residues. CDR1 and CDR2 (germline): MNHEY, SVGAGI. The V gene lost 7 bases and the J gene lost 3 bases, with 10 bases spanning the gap.